This paragraph reports one TCR beta chain. Its antigen is currently unknown. This sample is part of a study of cytomegalovirus exposure and HLA in healthy donors. Study outcomes and limitations: Certain indistinguishable V segments, among them TRBV6-2 and TRBV6-3, were excluded.

Nominally healthy donors were sampled, though unrecorded immune exposures were likely. In the PCR, 60 Vbeta and 13 Jbeta primers were used. Produced via immunoSEQ multiplex PCR; TCRdb's table is partial and in-frame only. This table holds about 160,000 clones, about 80% found once. The V and J ends lost 1 base and 4 bases respectively, with 10 bases between them. The CDR3 extends over 14 amino acids. The germline gives CDR1 SEHNR, CDR2 FQNEAQ (reference sequence). The chain recombines TRBV7-9 with TRBJ1-2; weak D call: TRBD1 (6 bases). Input material: PBMCs. The clonotype was recovered from a woman aged 40 to 50 in good health and CMV-seronegative. The CDR3 DNA reads TGTGCCAGCAGCTTAGGGACAGATGTCTATGGCTACACCTTC. This gives the protein CASSLGTDVYGYTF. Full variable domain (remainder filled in from reference TRBV7-9 and TRBJ1-2): DTGVSQNPRHKITKRGQNVTFRCDPISEHNRLYWYRQTLGQGPEFLTYFQNEAQLEKSRLLSDRFSAERPKGSFSTLEIQRTEQGDSAMYLCASSLGTDVYGYTFGSGTRLTVV.